This T cell receptor (beta chain) was profiled in a study of blood T cell repertoires in COVID-19. In the study overall: Researchers got acute and convalescent COVID-19 samples from the United States, Italy and Spain.

J lost 3 bases, V lost 1 base, and 6 bases had no gene match. Germline CDR1 reads SGHDN; CDR2 reads FVKESK. The CDR3 sequence is 16 residues long. Original methodology: Estimation of nucleated cell counts was performed using reference gene primer amplification. The repertoire was sequenced with immunoSEQ multiplex PCR; TCRdb's copy has only in-frame clones and lacks some. The V and J calls and clone size are taken from that table; D and trimming were inferred from the DNA. The sample consists of around 130,000 clones, over 80% of them appearing once. The TCR originated in a man aged 40-49 years with active or convalescent COVID-19. Sequenced input: peripheral blood. V gene TRBV14 combines with J gene TRBJ2-3, with 8 nucleotides matching TRBD2. Here the CDR3 reads CASSQGAGGRTDTQYF. DNA for the CDR3: TGTGCCAGCAGCCAAGGGGCGGGGGGCAGGACAGATACGCAGTATTTT.